This T cell receptor (beta chain) came from a study of blood T cell repertoires in COVID-19. The CDR3 has 17 residues. Trimming took off 4 bases at V and 5 bases at J, with 24 bases between the two ends. Germline V gene sequence: CDR1 SGHRS, CDR2 YFSETQ. Membership in each cohort depended on participant-reported clinical history. Exposed enrollees had met someone with a PCR-confirmed or clinician-diagnosed COVID-19 case at some point within the 2 weeks before study entry. How the authors handled the data: Reference gene primer amplification gave nucleated cell count estimates. Here immunoSEQ multiplex PCR was the method, and the copy in TCRdb shows in-frame clones only, minus some. V, J and clone size are taken as reported in that table, and D and trimming were inferred from the DNA itself. Among roughly 250,000 clones listed, approximately 89% were seen once.

The J gene is TRBJ1-2, the V gene TRBV5-1, with D possibly being TRBD1 (6 bases). Sequencing was performed on PBMCs or T cells enriched from blood (not recorded which). The origin of this receptor is a woman aged 40 to 50 who had been exposed to COVID-19. The CDR3 reads CASSPRTARNYFYGYTF. The CDR3 DNA reads TGCGCCAGCAGCCCCCGGACAGCGAGGAATTATTTTTATGGCTACACCTTC.